These T cell receptor beta chains were read from a single sample in a study of T cells after yellow fever vaccination. One entry per CDR3 protein results from TCRdb running MiXCR on the 5' RACE reads. In the table there are 100,000 or so distinct CDR3 sequences, 7.5% to 10% of which are singletons. Sequences were derived from CD8+ T cells not binding an NS4B(214-222) dextramer, sorted from PBMCs, sampled less than 16 days after the first yellow fever vaccination. These receptors came from a man between 18 and 35 years old who received the YFV17D yellow fever vaccine. CDR3s include the opening cysteine and the closing phenylalanine or tryptophan. Each record gives: clone size, V gene, D gene, J gene, CDR3 protein, CDR3 DNA. A D gene is named only where the DNA matches it firmly. Size tells how often a clone was seen (once, few, many) or the class of an expanded clone, and some rows leave it out.

>-|TRBV4-3|-|TRBJ2-1
CASSQESRLGQKREQFF
TGCGCCAGCAGCCAAGAGTCCAGGCTGGGGCAAAAGAGGGAGCAGTTCTTC
>few|TRBV24-1|-|TRBJ1-5
CATSDTEGGSGNQPQHF
TGTGCCACCAGTGACACGGAGGGAGGGTCTGGCAATCAGCCCCAGCATTTT
>-|TRBV28|-|TRBJ1-5
CASTHTGPGLGQPQHF
TGTGCCAGCACCCACACCGGACCTGGCCTAGGCCAGCCCCAGCATTTT
>few|TRBV20-1|TRBD2|TRBJ2-5
CSARAPLDVLAGGPQETQYF
TGCAGTGCTAGGGCCCCTTTAGACGTACTAGCGGGGGGCCCCCAAGAGACCCAGTACTTC
>many|TRBV2|-|TRBJ2-6
CASSDRGLGANVLTF
TGTGCCAGCAGTGACCGGGGGCTTGGGGCCAACGTCCTGACTTTC
>-|TRBV10-3|-|TRBJ1-1
CAISPTGTRIGGTEAFF
TGTGCCATCAGCCCAACCGGGACACGGATAGGGGGGACTGAAGCTTTCTTT
>few|TRBV6-1|TRBD2|TRBJ2-1
CASRPIAGGSYNEQFF
TGTGCCAGCAGACCTATAGCGGGGGGTTCGTACAATGAGCAGTTCTTC
>-|TRBV7-6|TRBD1|TRBJ1-6
CASSSRQGGSPLHF
TGTGCCAGCAGCTCTAGACAGGGCGGATCACCCCTCCACTTT
>-|TRBV20-1|-|TRBJ1-5
CSAPIQPQHF
TGCAGTGCTCCCATTCAGCCCCAGCATTTT
>few|TRBV29-1|-|TRBJ2-1
CSVPGRPRNEQFF
TGCAGCGTTCCGGGACGACCGCGGAATGAGCAGTTCTTC
>few|TRBV7-9|-|TRBJ1-2
CASSLGGGANYGYTF
TGTGCCAGCAGCTTAGGTGGGGGCGCAAACTATGGCTACACCTTC
>-|TRBV20-1|TRBD1|TRBJ1-4
CSARVGRGQGVEKLFF
TGCAGTGCTAGAGTAGGCAGGGGGCAAGGGGTGGAAAAACTGTTTTTT
>few|TRBV10-3|-|TRBJ1-1
CAISEELVGKAFF
TGTGCCATCAGTGAGGAGCTCGTGGGAAAAGCTTTCTTT
>many|TRBV6-1|-|TRBJ2-7
CASGHSSSYEQYF
TGTGCCAGCGGGCACAGTTCCTCCTACGAGCAGTACTTC
>many|TRBV12-3/TRBV12-4|-|TRBJ2-1
CASSPSSYNEQFF
TGTGCCAGCAGCCCCAGCTCCTACAATGAGCAGTTCTTC
>few|TRBV28|-|TRBJ2-4
CASSFRVGLFRNIQYF
TGTGCCAGCAGTTTCCGGGTGGGGCTGTTTCGGAACATTCAGTACTTC
>few|TRBV13|-|TRBJ1-2
CASSLKSPGGRGGYTF
TGTGCCAGCAGCTTAAAATCCCCCGGCGGAAGGGGTGGCTACACCTTC
>many|TRBV7-2|-|TRBJ1-1
CASSWNPVNTEAFF
TGTGCCAGCAGCTGGAATCCAGTGAACACTGAAGCTTTCTTT
>few|TRBV20-1|TRBD1|TRBJ2-1
CSARAHTGDSDNEQFF
TGCAGTGCTAGGGCCCATACAGGGGACAGCGACAATGAGCAGTTCTTC
>-|TRBV4-3|-|TRBJ1-5
CASSQDGREGQPQHF
TGCGCCAGCAGCCAAGATGGCAGGGAGGGGCAGCCCCAGCATTTT
>-|TRBV29-1|-|TRBJ1-4
CSVGRGAPNEKLFF
TGCAGCGTAGGACGTGGGGCACCTAATGAAAAACTGTTTTTT
>few|TRBV5-1|-|TRBJ2-1
CASSFSHNEQFF
TGCGCCAGCAGCTTCTCCCACAATGAGCAGTTCTTC
>few|TRBV5-1|TRBD1|TRBJ2-1
CASSLPGQGFYNEQFF
TGCGCCAGCAGCCTCCCGGGACAGGGTTTTTACAATGAGCAGTTCTTC
>few|TRBV7-6|-|TRBJ1-4
CASSLRAGRGPTNEKLFF
TGTGCCAGCAGCTTAAGGGCAGGGAGGGGACCAACTAATGAAAAACTGTTTTTT
>few|TRBV7-6|TRBD1|TRBJ2-7
CASSSGQVYEQYF
TGTGCCAGCAGCTCAGGACAGGTATACGAGCAGTACTTC
>few|TRBV6-2/TRBV6-3|-|TRBJ2-7
CASGSYEQYF
TGTGCCAGCGGCTCCTACGAGCAGTACTTC
>-|TRBV7-9|TRBD1|TRBJ2-5
CASSRDSQETQYF
TGTGCCAGCAGCCGGGACAGCCAAGAGACCCAGTACTTC
>few|TRBV9|-|TRBJ2-3
CASSVEPGGTDTQYF
TGTGCCAGCAGCGTAGAACCAGGGGGCACAGATACGCAGTATTTT
>many|TRBV20-1|-|TRBJ2-7
CSARGGAGGTEQYF
TGCAGTGCTAGAGGAGGCGCAGGTGGCACCGAGCAGTACTTC
>few|TRBV5-1|-|TRBJ2-2
CASSLGRLNTGELFF
TGCGCCAGCAGCTTGGGCAGGTTGAACACCGGGGAGCTGTTTTTT
>few|TRBV7-9|-|TRBJ1-4
CASSRGGKLFF
TGTGCCAGCAGCCGTGGGGGAAAACTGTTTTTT
>many|TRBV19|-|TRBJ1-2
CASSIFGSGIYGYTF
TGTGCCAGTAGTATCTTCGGGTCAGGGATCTATGGCTACACCTTC
>-|TRBV12-3/TRBV12-4|-|TRBJ1-3
CASSLGDTGNTIYF
TGTGCCAGCAGTTTGGGGGACACCGGAAACACCATATATTTT
>few|TRBV4-1|-|TRBJ1-6
CASSPPSGSGAPLHF
TGCGCCAGCAGCCCCCCGTCTGGGAGCGGGGCACCCCTCCACTTT
>few|TRBV5-4|-|TRBJ2-7
CASSGDTYEQYF
TGTGCCAGCAGCGGGGACACCTACGAGCAGTACTTC
>few|TRBV7-9|-|TRBJ2-5
CASSLLATRRNQETQYF
TGTGCCAGCAGCTTACTAGCTACTCGGCGGAACCAAGAGACCCAGTACTTC
>medium-sized|TRBV29-1|TRBD1|TRBJ1-2
CSVYPLGQGYGYTF
TGCAGCGTTTACCCTCTAGGACAGGGGTATGGCTACACCTTC
>few|TRBV4-3|-|TRBJ2-3
CASSQDGGAGTDTQYF
TGCGCCAGCAGCCAAGACGGAGGGGCCGGCACAGATACGCAGTATTTT
>few|TRBV7-9|TRBD2|TRBJ2-7
CASSLIARGSNEQYF
TGTGCCAGCAGCTTAATTGCGCGGGGGTCCAACGAGCAGTACTTC
>many|TRBV10-3|TRBD2|TRBJ2-3
CAISEPARTSGGTSTDTQYF
TGTGCCATCAGTGAGCCCGCTCGGACTAGCGGGGGCACTAGCACAGATACGCAGTATTTT
>-|TRBV6-1|-|TRBJ2-3
CASRAELFTDTQYF
TGTGCCAGCAGGGCAGAACTTTTCACAGATACGCAGTATTTT
>-|TRBV7-3|TRBD1|TRBJ2-2
CASSPRGPQRTGELFF
TGTGCCAGCAGCCCCAGGGGGCCCCAACGCACCGGGGAGCTGTTTTTT
>few|TRBV19|-|TRBJ1-5
CASSPLLGNQPQHF
TGTGCCAGTTCCCCCCTCCTGGGCAATCAGCCCCAGCATTTT
>-|TRBV7-9|-|TRBJ1-2
CASSSFVQNYGYTF
TGTGCCAGCAGCTCATTCGTACAAAACTATGGCTACACCTTC
>few|TRBV20-1|TRBD1|TRBJ1-5
CSARDDRERNQPQHF
TGCAGTGCTAGGGACGACAGGGAGAGAAATCAGCCCCAGCATTTT
>-|TRBV12-3/TRBV12-4|-|TRBJ2-1
CASSLDQDPRHNDQFF
TGTGCCAGCAGTTTAGATCAGGACCCAAGACACAATGACCAGTTCTTC
>-|TRBV20-1|TRBD1|TRBJ2-3
CSARASHGQGRPDTQYF
TGCAGTGCTAGAGCCTCCCACGGACAGGGGAGGCCAGATACGCAGTATTTT
>-|TRBV7-9|-|TRBJ2-1
CASSHSGGRGASDEQFF
TGTGCCAGCAGCCACTCGGGGGGCAGGGGGGCATCTGATGAGCAGTTCTTC